The 28 T cell receptor beta chains presented below share a single source sample, sequenced in a study of T-cell reconstitution after alpha-beta-depleted transplantation in children. A TCRbeta library incorporating unique molecular identifiers was prepared. One entry per CDR3 protein results from TCRdb running MiXCR on the PCR reads. The table records around 800,000 distinct CDR3 sequences, 15% to 20% of them present only once. The starting material was PBMCs, mostly from graft donor cells, obtained 360 days after TCRalphabeta/CD19-depleted stem cell transplant. The receptors come from a male patient younger than 18 who had a stem cell transplant for acute lymphoblastic leukemia, so the T cells may come from the graft donor.

The chain couples TRBV5-1 to TRBJ2-5, with 9 bases fitting TRBD1. The CDR3 spans 15 residues. Germline V CDR1 and CDR2: SGHRS, YFSETQ. V gave up 0 bases and J gave up 5 bases; unmatched junction bases: 5. CDR3 in amino acids: CASSLGDREKETQYF. CDR3 in DNA: TGCGCCAGCAGCTTGGGGGACAGGGAGAAGGAGACCCAGTACTTC. Variable domain in full (rest from reference TRBV5-1 and TRBJ2-5): KAGVTQTPRYLIKTRGQQVTLSCSPISGHRSVSWYQQTPGQGLQFLFEYFSETQRNKGNFPGRFSGRQFSNSRSEMNVSTLELGDSALYLCASSLGDREKETQYFGPGTRLLVL.

The sample holds a few counts of this clonotype. The V call is TRBV9, the J call TRBJ2-5, with D maybe TRBD2 (6 bases). Trimming took 0 bases from V and 0 from J, leaving 18 bases between them. The CDR3 totals 18 residues. Per the germline V gene, CDR1 is SGDLS and CDR2 is YYNGEE. The CDR3 nucleotides read TGTGCCAGCAGCGTAGCCCCCGGGCCTAGCGTGTACCAAGAGACCCAGTACTTC. Translation gives CASSVAPGPSVYQETQYF.

V usage is TRBV4-1 and J usage is TRBJ2-3; 7 positions match TRBD1. Germline values: CDR1 MGHRA, CDR2 YSYEKL. The CDR3 consists of 16 residues. The V segment lost 2 bases and the J segment 1 base; nucleotides outside the gene matches: 6. CDR3 coding DNA: TGCGCCAGCAGCCAACCGGGACAGCCCCGCACAGATACGCAGTATTTT. It translates to CASSQPGQPRTDTQYF.

This clonotype was seen only a few times. The J gene is TRBJ2-1, the V gene TRBV12-3 or TRBV12-4, with a possible D match to TRBD2 (7 bases). This CDR3 has 17 residues. V dropped 7 bases and J dropped 5 bases, with 24 bases sitting between them. This chain's CDR3 is CASKHLGGLADDNEQFF. CDR3 sequence (DNA): TGTGCCAGCAAGCACCTCGGGGGGCTAGCGGACGACAATGAGCAGTTCTTC.

CDR3 in DNA: TGTGCCAGCAGGTCCAGGGGGGTTGCCGGGGAGCTGTTTTTT. Translating it yields CASRSRGVAGELFF. The V gene is TRBV4-2, the J gene TRBJ2-2; a possible D gene is TRBD1 (7 bases). Trimming removed 6 bases from V and 6 bases from J, with 14 bases in between. Germline CDR1 LGHNA, CDR2 YNFKEQ. The CDR3 spans 14 residues.

A few counts support this clonotype. V is TRBV11-2 and J is TRBJ2-1, with D possibly being TRBD2 (6 bases). The CDR3 extends over 12 amino acids. Looked up from germline, CDR1 is SGHAT and CDR2 is FQNNGV. The germline V and J ends were trimmed by 7 bases and 12 bases, with 16 bases remaining between them. CDR3 DNA: TGTGCCAGCATTCAAAGGGGACTCCCGCAGTTCTTC. Translating it yields CASIQRGLPQFF.

This clonotype was observed many times. The V call is TRBV20-1, the J call TRBJ1-1; the D gene is possibly TRBD1 (6 bases). The CDR3 has 12 amino acids. The V gene lost 6 bases and the J gene lost 6 bases, with 14 bases spanning the gap. Germline CDR1 reads DFQATT; CDR2 reads SNEGSKA (reference sequence). In nucleotides, the CDR3 is TGCAGTGCCGATACAGGGAAGCCTGAAGCTTTCTTT. This gives the protein CSADTGKPEAFF.

This clonotype has ten or more counts. The V gene is TRBV7-6, the J gene TRBJ2-1, with 9 bases fitting TRBD2. CDR1 and CDR2 from the germline V gene are SGHVS and FNYEAQ. The ends lost 4 bases at V and 8 bases at J; junction bases unmatched: 12. The CDR3 has 16 residues. The CDR3 DNA sequence: TGTGCCAGCAGCTCGGAAGGGACTAGCTCAAACGATGAGCAGTTCTTC. This encodes CASSSEGTSSNDEQFF.

The rearrangement joins TRBV29-1 to TRBJ2-5; no clear D. Germline loops: CDR1 SQVTM, CDR2 ANQGSEA. V was trimmed by 4 bases and J by 3 bases, leaving 12 bases between them. This CDR3 has 13 residues. The CDR3 region has the DNA TGCAGCGTTGCCGGAAGAGTGAAAGAGACCCAGTACTTC. It codes for CSVAGRVKETQYF.

V is TRBV5-1 and J is TRBJ2-7; 10 nucleotides align to TRBD2. The CDR3 runs to 17 residues. V lost 0 bases to trimming and J lost 6 bases; unmatched junction nucleotides: 12. Germline V CDR1 and CDR2: SGHRS, YFSETQ. The CDR3 sequence: CASSLAVSSGSRGEQYF. DNA for the CDR3: TGCGCCAGCAGCTTGGCCGTTTCTAGCGGGAGCCGAGGCGAGCAGTACTTC. Variable domain in full (rest from reference TRBV5-1 and TRBJ2-7): KAGVTQTPRYLIKTRGQQVTLSCSPISGHRSVSWYQQTPGQGLQFLFEYFSETQRNKGNFPGRFSGRQFSNSRSEMNVSTLELGDSALYLCASSLAVSSGSRGEQYFGPGTRLTVT.

This clonotype was detected ten times or more. This chain uses TRBV20-1 with TRBJ2-3, with TRBD2 matching 11 bases. Germline V gives CDR1 DFQATT, CDR2 SNEGSKA (reference sequence). The CDR3 runs to 18 residues. V lost 6 bases and J lost 4; bases outside the gene matches: 18. The CDR3 coding sequence is TGCAGTGCCCTAAGAAGACTAGCGGGACTATCGAGGGCAGATACGCAGTATTTT. Amino acids: CSALRRLAGLSRADTQYF.

The gene calls are TRBV2 and TRBJ2-5; 7 bases map to TRBD1. Losses at the gene ends were 7 bases for V and 9 bases for J; bases not matched to a gene: 14. Germline loops: CDR1 SNHLY, CDR2 FYNNEI. There are 14 residues in the CDR3. CDR3 nucleotides: TGTGCCAGCACCCTGGGACCCCCCACAGGGGCCCAGTACTTC. This codes for CASTLGPPTGAQYF.

The chain is built from TRBV5-1 and TRBJ2-1; 7 bases align to TRBD1. Trimming removed 4 bases from V and 7 bases from J; junction bases left unmatched: 8. Germline-derived CDR1 and CDR2 are SGHRS and YFSETQ. The CDR3 totals 14 residues. CDR3 DNA: TGCGCCAGCAGCCCCCGACAGGGCGTGAATGAGCAGTTCTTC. It encodes CASSPRQGVNEQFF.

In this sample, this clonotype turned up a few times. The CDR3 loop is CASSQDLTSGRRGYF. The CDR3 DNA follows: TGTGCCAGCAGCCAAGATCTAACTAGCGGGAGACGTGGGTATTTT. V and J are TRBV3-1 and TRBJ2-3, with 11 bases that match TRBD2. Germline CDR1 reads LGHDT; CDR2 reads YNNKEL (reference sequence). J was trimmed by 14 bases and V by 0 bases; bases with no gene match: 10. The CDR3 extends over 15 amino acids.

This clonotype showed up many times. The DNA for the CDR3 is TGCGCCAGCAGCCCCCGGACCCGGCCGGGCAATGAGCAGTTCTTC. As protein: CASSPRTRPGNEQFF. The chain employs TRBV5-1 and TRBJ2-1; D unresolved. CDR3 size: 15 residues. V gave up 4 bases and J gave up 6 bases, with 17 bases separating them. Germline lookup yields CDR1 SGHRS and CDR2 YFSETQ.

The chain employs TRBV18 and TRBJ2-3, with a tentative D call TRBD1 (6 bases). V shed 2 bases and J shed 2 bases, with 14 bases lying between them. CDR1 and CDR2 (germline): KGHSH, LQKENI. This CDR3 comprises 16 residues. As DNA, the CDR3 is TGTGCCAGCTCACCAGGGACAAGGGGCACCACAGATACGCAGTATTTT. Translated, it gives CASSPGTRGTTDTQYF.

This clonotype showed up just a few times. V usage is TRBV6-5 and J usage is TRBJ2-2; TRBD1 is a possible D gene (6 bases). The CDR3 contains 16 residues. Germline values: CDR1 MNHEY, CDR2 SVGAGI. V lost 2 bases and J lost 2, with 12 bases in between. CDR3 in DNA: TGTGCCAGCAGTTACCCGGACAGTGGAAACACCGGGGAGCTGTTTTTT. Protein sequence: CASSYPDSGNTGELFF.

This clonotype was observed at least ten times. The rearrangement links TRBV15 to TRBJ2-3, with 12 bases that match TRBD2. The V gene end was trimmed by 2 bases and the J gene end by 3 bases; junction bases not matched to a gene: 6. Looked up from germline, CDR1 is LNHNV and CDR2 is YYDKDF (reference sequence). The CDR3 runs 17 residues. The CDR3 sequence is CATSRPGLAGTTDTQYF. The CDR3 region has the DNA TGTGCCACCAGCAGACCCGGACTAGCGGGAACTACAGATACGCAGTATTTT.

This clonotype was seen only a few times. The rearrangement uses TRBV12-3 or TRBV12-4 and TRBJ1-2; no firm D call. The CDR3 has 12 amino acids. V lost 5 bases and J 4 bases, leaving 8 bases between the germline ends. This CDR3 reads CASSPFTYGYTF. The DNA for the CDR3 is TGTGCCAGCAGTCCTTTTACCTATGGCTACACCTTC.

Only a few counts were recorded for this clonotype. The V gene is TRBV7-9, the J gene TRBJ2-5; the D gene is possibly TRBD2 (6 bases). V was pared by 5 bases and J by 1 base, with 8 bases between. The CDR3 consists of 13 residues. CDR1 is SEHNR, CDR2 FQNEAQ, per germline (reference sequence). The CDR3 nucleotides read TGTGCCAGCAGCCGGAGGGGCCAAGAGACCCAGTACTTC. It is translated as CASSRRGQETQYF.

At least ten counts were recorded for this clonotype. The rearrangement uses TRBV20-1 and TRBJ2-3; D remains ambiguous. The CDR3 runs 15 residues. Germline V CDR1 and CDR2: DFQATT, SNEGSKA (reference sequence). V lost 4 bases, J lost 4 bases, and 18 bases lay in between. The CDR3 protein is CSATPRLRSADTQYF. CDR3 DNA sequence: TGCAGTGCTACCCCCAGGCTGAGAAGCGCAGATACGCAGTATTTT.

The rearrangement joins TRBV5-6 to TRBJ2-7; unclear D gene. Trimming shortened V by 0 bases and J by 8 bases, and 12 bases separated the two germline ends. CDR3 length equals 13 residues. Germline CDR1 SGHDT, CDR2 YYEEEE. CDR3 sequence (DNA): TGTGCCAGCAGCTTGGCGGCAGGCTTCAAGCAGTACTTC. Amino acid sequence: CASSLAAGFKQYF.

The sample holds a few counts of this clonotype. The V call is TRBV20-1, the J call TRBJ2-7, with 10 bases aligning to TRBD2. J lost 1 base, V lost 2 bases, and 8 bases had no gene match. The CDR3 consists of 16 residues. The germline gives CDR1 DFQATT, CDR2 SNEGSKA (reference sequence). For the CDR3, the DNA is TGCAGTGCTAGACCGCCCGGGACTAGCGCATCCTACGAGCAGTACTTC. Translated: CSARPPGTSASYEQYF.

This clonotype was recorded many times. The J gene is TRBJ2-5, the V gene TRBV7-8; 7 bases agree with TRBD2. This CDR3 has 14 amino acids. V lost 1 base and J lost 4; bases outside the gene matches: 3. Per germline, CDR1 SGHVS and CDR2 FQNEAQ. The CDR3 here is CASSLVERGETQYF. As DNA, the CDR3 is TGTGCCAGCAGCTTAGTTGAGCGGGGAGAGACCCAGTACTTC.

A few counts support this clonotype. The chain couples TRBV12-3 or TRBV12-4 to TRBJ2-5; possible D gene TRBD2, 7 bases. The CDR3 totals 17 residues. V gave up 0 bases and J gave up 5 bases, with 19 bases separating them. The CDR3 DNA is TGTGCCAGCAGTTTAGCCCGAGTCGGCAGGGGAGGGGAGACCCAGTACTTC. This translates into CASSLARVGRGGETQYF.

This clonotype came up a few times. V gene TRBV2 combines with J gene TRBJ1-4; D is unresolved. The germline V gene encodes CDR1 SNHLY and CDR2 FYNNEI. This CDR3 contains 13 residues. Trimming left V 0 bases short and J 6 bases short, with 5 bases between. As DNA, the CDR3 is TGTGCCAGCAGTGAAGCGTGGGATGAAAAACTGTTTTTT. Amino acid sequence: CASSEAWDEKLFF.

The chain recombines TRBV9 with TRBJ2-1; D possibly corresponds to TRBD2 (6 bases). Germline CDR1 reads SGDLS; CDR2 reads YYNGEE. Deletions cut 2 bases from V and 0 bases from J, with 12 bases between. This CDR3 region has 16 residues. The CDR3 region is CASSVASAISYNEQFF. CDR3 DNA: TGTGCCAGCAGCGTGGCTAGCGCCATCTCCTACAATGAGCAGTTCTTC.

The rearrangement joins TRBV5-1 to TRBJ2-1; TRBD2 matches at 8 bases. The J segment lost 0 bases and the V segment lost 3 bases, leaving 20 bases of the junction unmatched. Germline V lookup: CDR1 SGHRS, CDR2 YFSETQ. This CDR3 region has 21 residues. CDR3 region: CASSSLPPGLGAGGSYNEQFF. CDR3 coding DNA: TGCGCCAGCAGCTCTTTGCCCCCGGGACTAGGGGCGGGTGGCTCCTACAATGAGCAGTTCTTC.